The 4 T cell receptor beta chains below all came from one sample that was sequenced in a study of blood T cells in healthy people across ages. Then a second PCR, running roughly 6 to 12 cycles, was carried out with a sample-barcoded 5' primer and a J-beta primer mix. TCRdb reprocessed the 5' RACE reads via MiXCR and lists one record per CDR3 protein. The sample has approximately 810,000 distinct CDR3 sequences, around 28% seen once. Sequencing used blood. These receptors were collected from a woman older than 75 in good health.

This clonotype was observed many times. V and J are TRBV7-2 and TRBJ2-3; 8 bases are shared with TRBD2. The trim removed 2 bases at V and 2 bases at J, leaving 9 bases unmatched. The length of the CDR3 is 17 residues. Germline V CDR1 and CDR2: SGHTA, FQGNSA. CDR3 amino acids: CASSLLRAGVYTDTQYF. The DNA for the CDR3 is TGTGCCAGCAGCTTACTTCGAGCGGGGGTTTACACAGATACGCAGTATTTT.

CDR3 sequence: CANSLRGLSEQYF. Here the CDR3 DNA reads TGTGCCAACAGCCTCAGGGGGCTCAGCGAGCAGTACTTC. The chain couples TRBV6-2 or TRBV6-3 to TRBJ2-4; 8 bases map to TRBD1. The better agreement between TRBJ2-7 and the DNA end casts doubt on the J call. CDR1 MNHEY and CDR2 SVGEGT come from the germline V gene. The CDR3 covers 13 residues.

The chain links TRBV30 to TRBJ1-2; D ambiguous. The germline gives CDR1 GTSNPN, CDR2 SVGIG (reference sequence). V was pared by 5 bases and J by 0 bases, with 10 bases between. There are 13 residues in the CDR3. The CDR3 DNA sequence: TGTGCCTGGGCTAGGAGGTCTAACTATGGCTACACCTTC. Its protein is CAWARRSNYGYTF. The variable domain in full, with the rest retrieved from reference TRBV30 and TRBJ1-2, is SQTIHQWPATLVQPVGSPLSLECTVEGTSNPNLYWYRQAAGRGLQLLFYSVGIGQISSEVPQNLSASRPQDRQFILSSKKLLLSDSGFYLCAWARRSNYGYTFGSGTRLTVV.

The table lists this clonotype with a few counts. The V call is TRBV2, the J call TRBJ2-5; 7 bases are shared with TRBD2. This CDR3 region has 15 residues. Germline V gene lookup returns CDR1 SNHLY and CDR2 FYNNEI. The ends lost 4 bases at V and 2 bases at J; junction bases unmatched: 7. The CDR3 bases are TGTGCCAGCAGTGGGCAAGCGGGGAATCAAGAGACCCAGTACTTC. As protein: CASSGQAGNQETQYF.